Sequencing of this T cell receptor (beta chain) was carried out in a study of cytomegalovirus exposure and HLA in healthy donors. Study results and limitations: Analyses of presence and absence presupposed an approximately uniform sequencing depth across donors. Later analysis revealed greater clonal expansion in HLA-associated TCR beta chains than in equally common others. Associated with HLA alleles at 0.05 false discovery rate in a later analysis were some 16,000 TCR beta sequences.

This clone was seen just once. Its antigen remains unknown. Unmatched junction bases numbered 4, after V lost 3 bases and J lost 3 bases. This CDR3 is built from 14 residues. The V gene's germline CDR1 is SGDLS and CDR2 YYNGEE. PCR was performed using 60 Vbeta and 13 Jbeta primers. This table comes from immunoSEQ multiplex PCR, and its TCRdb copy is limited to in-frame clones, with some not included. The top ten hold around 5% of the sample, which has approximately 140,000 clones, 80% seen once. The chain couples TRBV9 to TRBJ2-3; TRBD1 agrees at 7 bases. The TCR originated in a male donor in good health and CMV-seronegative. Sample: PBMCs. The CDR3 DNA is TGTGCCAGCAGCGCAACAGGGGCAACAGATACGCAGTATTTT. It is translated as CASSATGATDTQYF.